This is a list of T cell receptor beta chains from one sample in a study of T cell repertoires and HLA-DP antigens. The antigens of these receptors remain unknown. TCRdb keeps only in-frame clones here, not all; method: immunoSEQ multiplex PCR. In the table there are around 90,000 clones, 86% of which are singletons. Sequenced: CD4+ T cells from PBMCs. The receptor set was obtained from a man aged 45 to 65 in good health and CMV-seronegative. Each CDR3 is given with its conserved first and last residue. Fields, in order: J gene, D gene, V gene, clone size, CDR3 protein, CDR3 DNA. The D gene is left open where the match is weak. Part of the rows lack a size; the others show once, few, many or a class for expanded clones.

TRBJ2-2,TRBD2,TRBV11-3,.,CASSLGYGAGGVSGELFF,TGTGCCAGCAGCCTGGGATATGGGGCGGGAGGAGTCAGCGGGGAGCTGTTTTTT
TRBJ2-7,.,TRBV30,once,CAWSARPGEQYF,TGTGCCTGGAGTGCCCGCCCGGGCGAGCAGTACTTC
TRBJ1-2,.,TRBV6-6,.,CASTPGTNYGYTF,TGTGCCAGCACCCCCGGGACTAACTATGGCTACACCTTC
TRBJ2-5,TRBD2,TRBV4-2,.,CASSQGGTSGEETQYF,TGTGCCAGCAGCCAAGGTGGGACTAGCGGGGAAGAGACCCAGTACTTC
TRBJ2-3,TRBD1,TRBV5-1,.,CASSYRDRRTDTQYF,TGCGCCAGCAGCTACCGGGACAGACGGACAGATACGCAGTATTTT
TRBJ1-1,.,TRBV5-1,.,CASSLGSITYEAFF,TGCGCCAGCAGCTTGGGCAGCATAACATATGAAGCTTTCTTT
TRBJ2-3,TRBD2,TRBV11-3,.,CASSRTSGSLDTQYF,TGTGCCAGCAGTCGGACTAGCGGGAGCCTGGATACGCAGTATTTT
TRBJ2-5,.,TRBV6-5,.,CASSRQFRETQYF,TGTGCCAGCAGCCGACAGTTCAGGGAGACCCAGTACTTC
TRBJ2-7,.,TRBV6-1,.,CASSIQGYEQYF,TGTGCCAGCAGTATTCAGGGCTACGAGCAGTACTTC
TRBJ1-5,.,TRBV28,.,CASSSRNQPQHF,TGTGCCAGCAGTTCCCGCAATCAGCCCCAGCATTTT
TRBJ1-2,.,TRBV19,.,CASSINTGNYGYTF,TGTGCCAGTAGTATTAACACCGGAAACTATGGCTACACCTTC
TRBJ2-1,.,TRBV6-5,.,CASSSLRGLPHEQFF,TGTGCCAGCAGTTCTTTACGGGGCCTCCCCCATGAGCAGTTCTTC
TRBJ1-1,.,TRBV6-6,few,CASSPQQGGTEAFF,TGTGCCAGCAGCCCACAACAGGGAGGGACTGAAGCTTTCTTT
TRBJ2-1,.,TRBV28,.,CASSLFADSYNEQFF,TGTGCCAGCAGTTTATTTGCGGATAGCTACAATGAGCAGTTCTTC
TRBJ2-7,TRBD2,TRBV29-1,.,CSVKGLAGTPQYF,TGCAGCGTGAAGGGACTAGCGGGGACGCCTCAGTACTTC
TRBJ1-4,.,TRBV7-5,.,CARTDLRGGKNGGEKLFF,TGTGCCAGAACCGACCTCAGGGGGGGAAAAAACGGAGGTGAAAAACTGTTTTTT
TRBJ1-3,.,TRBV9,.,CASSVSLGPAIDSGNTIYF,TGTGCCAGCAGCGTAAGTCTAGGGCCAGCTATCGACTCTGGAAACACCATATATTTT
TRBJ2-2,.,TRBV11-2,few,CASSLNPGAGELFF,TGTGCCAGCAGCTTGAATCCAGGGGCCGGGGAGCTGTTTTTT
TRBJ1-2,.,TRBV6-6,few,CASTQGYGYTF,TGTGCCAGCACTCAGGGATATGGCTACACCTTC
TRBJ1-1,.,TRBV4-3,.,CASSQGGGNTEAFF,TGCGCCAGCAGCCAAGGAGGGGGGAACACTGAAGCTTTCTTT
TRBJ1-1,.,TRBV28,.,CASSGPTNTEAFF,TGTGCCAGCAGCGGGCCCACCAACACTGAAGCTTTCTTT
TRBJ2-7,.,TRBV30,.,CAWSVLVSRGQSSYEQYF,TGTGCCTGGAGTGTACTAGTTTCGAGAGGACAAAGCTCCTACGAGCAGTACTTC
TRBJ2-5,.,TRBV7-7,.,CASSSNPAETQYF,TGTGCTAGCAGCTCTAACCCCGCCGAGACCCAGTACTTC
TRBJ2-5,.,TRBV6-5,.,CASRMDAIQETQYF,TGTGCCAGCAGGATGGACGCCATCCAAGAGACCCAGTACTTC
TRBJ2-7,.,TRBV5-4,.,CASSFRLDQNYEQYF,TGTGCCAGCAGCTTCCGACTAGACCAAAACTACGAGCAGTACTTC
TRBJ2-6,.,TRBV2,few,CASSEAGTSDLGANVLTF,TGTGCCAGCAGTGAAGCGGGGACCTCGGACCTCGGGGCCAACGTCCTGACTTTC
TRBJ2-1,.,TRBV7-2,.,CASSLPITPREQFF,TGTGCCAGCAGCTTACCGATTACTCCAAGGGAGCAGTTCTTC
TRBJ2-1,TRBD2,TRBV13,.,CASSLQRGDSYNEQFF,TGTGCCAGCAGCTTACAGCGGGGAGACTCCTACAATGAGCAGTTCTTC
TRBJ2-3,TRBD2,TRBV28,.,CASIPAGKAGDTQYF,TGTGCCAGCATCCCAGCGGGTAAAGCGGGGGATACGCAGTATTTT
TRBJ1-1,.,TRBV2,.,CASSEETNTEAFF,TGTGCCAGCAGTGAAGAGACGAACACTGAAGCTTTCTTT
TRBJ2-1,.,TRBV5-1,once,CASSPFLGGSSYNEQFF,TGCGCCAGCAGCCCATTCTTAGGGGGGAGCTCCTACAATGAGCAGTTCTTC
TRBJ2-1,.,TRBV9,.,CASSVFQGEQFF,TGTGCCAGCAGCGTATTCCAGGGTGAGCAGTTCTTC
TRBJ2-6,.,TRBV6-1,.,CASSERGRASGANVLTF,TGTGCCAGCAGTGAAAGGGGCAGGGCCTCTGGGGCCAACGTCCTGACTTTC
TRBJ1-2,.,TRBV19,once,CASSIDRGNYGYTF,TGTGCCAGTAGTATAGATCGCGGGAACTATGGCTACACCTTC
TRBJ2-1,TRBD1,TRBV19,once,CASEDRPGPYNEQFF,TGTGCCAGTGAGGACAGGCCGGGTCCCTACAATGAGCAGTTCTTC
TRBJ2-5,.,TRBV2,.,CATNPMKTQYF,TGTGCCACCAATCCGATGAAGACCCAGTACTTC
TRBJ1-4,.,TRBV5-1,.,CASSSDSTNEKLFF,TGCGCCAGCAGCTCAGATTCAACTAATGAAAAACTGTTTTTT
TRBJ2-7,.,TRBV9,.,CASSPRSRLGGEQYF,TGTGCCAGCAGCCCCCGAAGTCGGTTGGGTGGCGAGCAGTACTTC
TRBJ1-4,TRBD1,TRBV4-1,.,CASSQVVSGGIVKLFF,TGCGCCAGCAGCCAAGTCGTTTCAGGGGGAATAGTAAAACTGTTTTTT
TRBJ2-7,.,TRBV11-2,.,CASSFQPGGSYEQYF,TGTGCCAGCAGCTTCCAACCGGGCGGCTCCTACGAGCAGTACTTC
TRBJ1-2,.,TRBV6-5,once,CASSYAGNNGYTF,TGTGCCAGCAGTTACGCGGGGAATAATGGCTACACCTTC
TRBJ2-5,.,TRBV9,.,CASGPQETQYF,TGTGCCAGCGGTCCGCAAGAGACCCAGTACTTC
TRBJ1-2,.,TRBV19,.,CASTPDTGTTNYGYTF,TGTGCCAGTACCCCGGACACCGGTACGACTAACTATGGCTACACCTTC
TRBJ1-2,.,TRBV4-1,.,CASSQDPGNNYGYTF,TGCGCCAGCAGCCAAGATCCAGGGAATAACTATGGCTACACCTTC
TRBJ2-6,TRBD1,TRBV2,.,CASIKTGQGRYGANVLTF,TGTGCCAGCATTAAGACCGGACAGGGAAGGTATGGGGCCAACGTCCTGACTTTC
TRBJ1-3,TRBD1,TRBV6-1,.,CASSKMTGTGNTIYF,TGTGCCAGCAGTAAGATGACAGGGACTGGAAACACCATATATTTT
TRBJ1-5,.,TRBV6-1,.,CASFWGGSQPQHF,TGTGCCAGCTTTTGGGGGGGGAGTCAGCCCCAGCATTTT
TRBJ1-1,.,TRBV28,once,CASSLGGSLGMNTEAFF,TGTGCCAGCAGTTTAGGGGGATCCTTGGGGATGAACACTGAAGCTTTCTTT
TRBJ2-2,.,TRBV7-2,.,CASRVTGELFF,TGTGCCAGCAGGGTGACCGGGGAGCTGTTTTTT
TRBJ1-4,.,TRBV14,once,CASSVGTAITNEKLFF,TGTGCCAGCAGCGTTGGGACGGCCATAACTAATGAAAAACTGTTTTTT